This T cell receptor (beta chain) was identified during a study of blood T cell repertoires in COVID-19. This CDR3 is 14 amino acids long. Original processing notes: The authors estimated nucleated cell counts from reference gene primer amplification. The method was immunoSEQ multiplex PCR; TCRdb's version includes in-frame clones alone and lacks a portion of them. The V and J calls and clone size are taken from that table; D and trimming were inferred from the DNA. The table records approximately 300,000 clones, approximately 90% of them present only once. As to this clone: The junction shows a germline mismatch at one end, possibly a read error.

The J gene is TRBJ1-5, the V gene TRBV5-3, with 9 bases lining up with TRBD1. TRBV5-3 is an open reading frame, and its role is uncertain. This TCR was sampled from a woman in her fifties or sixties with active or convalescent COVID-19. The sample was peripheral blood. The CDR3 nucleotides are TGTGCCAGAAGCCGGGGACAGGGCAACCAGCCCCAGCATTTT. Its translation is CARSRGQGNQPQHF.